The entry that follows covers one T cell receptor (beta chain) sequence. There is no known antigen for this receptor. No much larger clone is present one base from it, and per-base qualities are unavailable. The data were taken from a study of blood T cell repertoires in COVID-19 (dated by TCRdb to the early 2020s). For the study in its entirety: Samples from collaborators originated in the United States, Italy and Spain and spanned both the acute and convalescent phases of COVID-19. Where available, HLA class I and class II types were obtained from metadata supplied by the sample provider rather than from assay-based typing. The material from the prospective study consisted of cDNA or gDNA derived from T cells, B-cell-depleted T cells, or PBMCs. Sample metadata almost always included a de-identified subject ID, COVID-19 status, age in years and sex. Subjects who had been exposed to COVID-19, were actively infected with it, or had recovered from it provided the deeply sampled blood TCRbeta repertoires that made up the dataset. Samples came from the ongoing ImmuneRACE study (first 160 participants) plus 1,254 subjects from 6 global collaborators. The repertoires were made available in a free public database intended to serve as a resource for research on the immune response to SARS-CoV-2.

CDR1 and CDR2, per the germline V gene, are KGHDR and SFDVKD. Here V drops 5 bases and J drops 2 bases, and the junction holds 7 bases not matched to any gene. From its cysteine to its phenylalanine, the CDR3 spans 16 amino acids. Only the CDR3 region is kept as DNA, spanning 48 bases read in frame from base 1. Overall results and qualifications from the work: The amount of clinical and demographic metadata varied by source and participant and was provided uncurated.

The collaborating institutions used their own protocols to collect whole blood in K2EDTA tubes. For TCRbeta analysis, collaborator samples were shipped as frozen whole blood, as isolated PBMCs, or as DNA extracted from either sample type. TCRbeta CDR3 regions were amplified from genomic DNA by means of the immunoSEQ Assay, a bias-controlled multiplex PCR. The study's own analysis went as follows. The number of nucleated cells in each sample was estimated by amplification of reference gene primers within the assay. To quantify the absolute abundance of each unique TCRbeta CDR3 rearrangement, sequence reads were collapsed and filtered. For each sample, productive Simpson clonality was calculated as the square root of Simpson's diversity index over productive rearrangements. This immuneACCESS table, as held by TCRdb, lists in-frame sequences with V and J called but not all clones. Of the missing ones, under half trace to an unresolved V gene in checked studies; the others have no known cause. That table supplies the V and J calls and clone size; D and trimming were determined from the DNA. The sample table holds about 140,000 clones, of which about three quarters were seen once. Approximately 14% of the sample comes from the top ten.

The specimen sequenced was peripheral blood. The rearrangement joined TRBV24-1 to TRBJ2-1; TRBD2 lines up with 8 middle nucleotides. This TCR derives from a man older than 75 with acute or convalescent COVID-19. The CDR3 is CATSAVAGRAYNEQFF. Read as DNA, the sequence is TGTGCCACCAGTGCAGTAGCGGGACGCGCCTACAATGAGCAGTTCTTC.